A selection of T cell receptor beta chains follows, all from one sample in a study of radiotherapy plus CTLA-4 blockade in lung cancer. TCRdb's copy holds only in-frame clones and misses some; the assay was immunoSEQ multiplex PCR. The sample shows 71,000 or so clones, around 84% of them seen only once. The sample here was peripheral blood, taken from a patient treated with radiotherapy plus ipilimumab. These receptors all come from a human donor with non-small cell lung cancer who had stable disease on radiotherapy plus ipilimumab. The CDR3 runs from the conserved cysteine through the conserved F or W. D genes are given only for firm matches. For some rows the clone size is stated as once, few or many, or as a class when expanded; others skip it.

-	TRBJ2-7	TRBV7-2	-	TGTGCCAGCAGCTCAAGAGGGGGGTCTGGGGTCTTCGAGCAGTACTTC	CASSSRGGSGVFEQYF
-	TRBJ1-5	TRBV11-2	-	TGTGCCAGCAGCTCGGGACTTTATAGCAATCAGCCCCAGCATTTT	CASSSGLYSNQPQHF
once	TRBJ1-3	TRBV2	-	TGTGCCAGCAGTGAAATGGTCTCTGGAAACACCATATATTTT	CASSEMVSGNTIYF
-	TRBJ2-3	TRBV9	TRBD2	TGTGCCAGCAGCGTAGAGGGCGGGGGGGCCGGAGATACGCAGTATTTT	CASSVEGGGAGDTQYF
few	TRBJ1-6	TRBV7-2	-	TGTGCCAGCAGCTTTGAGGGGGTCGATTCACCCCTCCACTTT	CASSFEGVDSPLHF
-	TRBJ1-1	TRBV29-1	TRBD1	TGCAGCTCCGGACAGGGAGTGGGAGAAGCTTTCTTT	CSSGQGVGEAFF
-	TRBJ2-7	TRBV7-3	-	TGTGCCAGCAGCCCATCCCCAGGAGACTACGAGCAGTACTTC	CASSPSPGDYEQYF
-	TRBJ2-2	TRBV5-1	TRBD2	TGCGCCAGCAGCAAACGACTAGCTGGGAGCGCGAACACCGGGGAGCTGTTTTTT	CASSKRLAGSANTGELFF
-	TRBJ1-5	TRBV30	-	TGTGCCTGGAGCAACGGGGTGGCTCAGCCCCAGCATTTT	CAWSNGVAQPQHF
-	TRBJ2-5	TRBV7-2	TRBD2	TGTGCCAGCAGCCAAGGACTAGCGGGGAAAGAGACCCAGTACTTC	CASSQGLAGKETQYF
-	TRBJ1-2	TRBV2	TRBD1	TGTGCCACCGGGCAGGGGGGTAACTATGGCTACACCTTC	CATGQGGNYGYTF
-	TRBJ2-5	TRBV5-1	TRBD2	TGCGCCAGCACCCGCCGCGGGGGGCAGGAGGCCCAGTACTTC	CASTRRGGQEAQYF
-	TRBJ1-5	TRBV2	TRBD1	TGTGCCAGCAAAGGGACAGCCACCGGCAATCAGCCCCAGCATTTT	CASKGTATGNQPQHF